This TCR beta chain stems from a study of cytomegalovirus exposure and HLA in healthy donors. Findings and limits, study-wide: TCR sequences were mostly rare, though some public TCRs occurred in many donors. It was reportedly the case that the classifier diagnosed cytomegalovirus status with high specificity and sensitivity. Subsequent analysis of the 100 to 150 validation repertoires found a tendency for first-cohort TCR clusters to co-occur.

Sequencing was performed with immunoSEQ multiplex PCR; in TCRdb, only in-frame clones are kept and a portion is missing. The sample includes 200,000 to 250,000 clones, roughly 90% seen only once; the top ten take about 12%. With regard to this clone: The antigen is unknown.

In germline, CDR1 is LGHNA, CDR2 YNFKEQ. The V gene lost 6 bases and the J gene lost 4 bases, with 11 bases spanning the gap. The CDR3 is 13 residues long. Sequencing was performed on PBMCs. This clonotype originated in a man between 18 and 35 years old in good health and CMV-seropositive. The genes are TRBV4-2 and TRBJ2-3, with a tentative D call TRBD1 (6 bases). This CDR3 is CASRWGPSDTQYF. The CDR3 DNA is TGTGCCAGCAGGTGGGGGCCCTCAGATACGCAGTATTTT.